A single sample gave rise to the 18 T cell receptor beta chains below, sequenced in a study of cytomegalovirus exposure and HLA in healthy donors. The PCR contained 60 Vbeta and 13 Jbeta primers. Some clones are missing from TCRdb's copy, which holds only in-frame ones; the method was immunoSEQ multiplex PCR. The sample lists under 200,000 clones; about four fifths were seen once. Sequencing was carried out using PBMCs. Every receptor here comes from a boy between 5 and 17 years old in good health and CMV-seronegative.

This chain uses TRBV30 with TRBJ2-5; 11 nucleotides agree with TRBD1. The V and J ends lost 5 bases and 5 bases, in that order; junction bases with no gene match: 4. The CDR3 runs 13 residues. Per germline, CDR1 GTSNPN and CDR2 SVGIG (reference sequence). In DNA, the CDR3 is TGTGCCTGGGGACAGGGGGCAGGGGAGACCCAGTACTTC. It yields the protein CAWGQGAGETQYF. The entire variable domain, with the rest obtained from reference TRBV30 and TRBJ2-5, is as follows: SQTIHQWPATLVQPVGSPLSLECTVEGTSNPNLYWYRQAAGRGLQLLFYSVGIGQISSEVPQNLSASRPQDRQFILSSKKLLLSDSGFYLCAWGQGAGETQYFGPGTRLLVL.

This chain joins TRBV4-3 and TRBJ1-6; perhaps TRBD1 as D (5 bases). The CDR3 extends over 15 amino acids. V lost 0 bases to trimming and J lost 10 bases, with 13 bases between them. CDR1 and CDR2 (germline): LGHNA, YSLEER. In DNA form, the CDR3 reads TGCGCCAGCAGCCAAGATAATATAGGGGTATCACCCCTCCACTTT. Encoded protein: CASSQDNIGVSPLHF.

J is TRBJ2-2 and V is TRBV11-2, with TRBD2 matching 8 bases. The junction had 19 bases not matched to a gene; V was cut back by 5 bases and J by 5 bases. CDR1 is SGHAT, CDR2 FQNNGV, per germline. The CDR3 has 19 residues. The CDR3 sequence is CASSPFPGGSGGPTGELFF. CDR3 in DNA: TGTGCCAGCAGCCCATTTCCTGGGGGTTCGGGGGGGCCAACCGGGGAGCTGTTTTTT.

This chain links TRBV9 with TRBJ2-7, with a possible D match to TRBD2 (5 bases). Per germline, CDR1 SGDLS and CDR2 YYNGEE. The CDR3 runs to 15 residues. The V and J ends lost 2 bases and 0 bases respectively, with 12 bases between them. The CDR3 here is CASSVELATSYEQYF. The CDR3 nucleotides are TGTGCCAGCAGCGTGGAGTTAGCGACCTCCTACGAGCAGTACTTC.

CDR3 nucleotide sequence: TGTGCCAGCAGTTCGTCCAGGGGGATGGTAATAGGGGGGAACACTGAAGCTTTCTTT. Its protein product is CASSSSRGMVIGGNTEAFF. V and J are TRBV27 and TRBJ1-1; 7 positions match TRBD1. V lost 4 bases, J lost 1 base, and 18 bases stayed unmatched. CDR1 is MNHEY, CDR2 SMNVEV, per germline (reference sequence). CDR3 length equals 19 residues.

The gene calls are TRBV6-5 and TRBJ2-7; no reliable D call. CDR1 is MNHEY, CDR2 SVGAGI, per germline. Trimming removed 5 bases from V and 0 bases from J, with 14 bases in between. The CDR3 has 15 residues. The chain's CDR3 is CASSPRVKSSYEQYF. Here the CDR3 DNA reads TGTGCCAGCAGTCCCCGGGTCAAAAGCTCCTACGAGCAGTACTTC.

The chain uses TRBV5-1 and TRBJ1-2; D perhaps matches TRBD1 (5 bases). CDR1 is SGHRS, CDR2 YFSETQ, per germline. The CDR3 length is 14 residues. The ends were cut back, 4 bases at V and 4 bases at J, with 14 bases in the middle. For the CDR3, the DNA is TGCGCCAGCAGCCCCTGGGAAGGGGCCTATGGCTACACCTTC. This translates into CASSPWEGAYGYTF.

The chain links TRBV10-1 to TRBJ1-6; D unresolved. The CDR3 loop spans 13 amino acids. Germline V gene data show CDR1 as WNHNN and CDR2 as SYGVQD (reference sequence). V dropped 4 bases and J dropped 7 bases, with 8 bases sitting between them. CDR3 DNA sequence: TGCGCCAGCAGTGTGACACAAAATTCACCCCTCCACTTT. Amino acids: CASSVTQNSPLHF.

The chain joins TRBV6-5 to TRBJ1-2, with a tentative D call TRBD1 (5 bases). V lost 6 bases to trimming and J lost 4 bases, with 15 bases between them. Germline V gene sequence: CDR1 MNHEY, CDR2 SVGAGI. The CDR3 extends over 14 amino acids. The CDR3 sequence: CASRQPGVGYGYTF. CDR3 coding DNA: TGTGCCAGCAGGCAACCGGGGGTAGGCTATGGCTACACCTTC.

This clone was seen just once. The J gene is TRBJ2-7, the V gene TRBV5-1; 10 bases are a match to TRBD2. This CDR3 contains 15 residues. With V trimmed by 3 bases and J by 5 bases, 8 bases remained unmatched. Germline CDR1 reads SGHRS; CDR2 reads YFSETQ. CDR3 in DNA: TGCGCCAGCAGCTCAAGCGGGAGGGCGTTCAACGAGCAGTACTTC. This gives the protein CASSSSGRAFNEQYF.

This chain joins TRBV6-5 and TRBJ1-1; D ambiguous. Germline V gives CDR1 MNHEY, CDR2 SVGAGI. The CDR3 extends over 12 amino acids. The V gene lost 6 bases and the J gene lost 5 bases, with 10 bases spanning the gap. The CDR3 reads CASREGLTEAFF. In nucleotides, the CDR3 is TGTGCCAGCAGGGAGGGTTTAACTGAAGCTTTCTTT.

The chain uses TRBV27 and TRBJ1-2; the match to TRBD1 covers 7 bases. CDR3 length equals 15 residues. In germline, CDR1 is MNHEY, CDR2 SMNVEV (reference sequence). Trimming took 8 bases from V and 4 from J; bases not matched to a gene: 13. CDR3 region: CASRKTRGRSYGYTF. The CDR3 region has the DNA TGTGCCAGCCGAAAAACAAGGGGGCGTAGCTATGGCTACACCTTC.

This sequence joins TRBV5-1 and TRBJ1-1; 7 bases fit TRBD1. The germline CDR1 and CDR2 sequences are SGHRS and YFSETQ. This CDR3 region has 18 residues. The V segment lost 1 base and the J segment 1 base; nucleotides outside the gene matches: 13. DNA for the CDR3: TGCGCCAGCAGCTTGTTAGTCCTTTCAGGGGGAGGGAACACTGAAGCTTTCTTT. Amino acids: CASSLLVLSGGGNTEAFF.

The rearrangement links TRBV9 to TRBJ2-3; 10 nucleotides agree with TRBD1. The germline CDR1 and CDR2 sequences are SGDLS and YYNGEE. Trimming removed 4 bases from V and 3 bases from J; junction bases left unmatched: 2. The CDR3 runs 14 residues. The CDR3 DNA sequence: TGTGCCAGCAGCCCGGGACAGGGGACAGATACGCAGTATTTT. Encoded protein: CASSPGQGTDTQYF.

This clone was counted only a few times. This chain links TRBV5-5 with TRBJ2-1; 7 bases align to TRBD2. The germline gives CDR1 SGHKS, CDR2 YYEKEE (reference sequence). The CDR3 runs to 15 residues. With 4 bases clipped from V and 6 bases from J, the junction kept 10 bases outside the gene matches. The CDR3 nucleotides read TGTGCCAGCAGCCCGACTAGCCCCGGGGGCAATGAGCAGTTCTTC. It translates to CASSPTSPGGNEQFF.

The rearrangement links TRBV19 to TRBJ2-1; 14 bases align to TRBD2. The CDR3 spans 15 residues. V shed 10 bases, J shed 6 bases, and the junction held 8 bases outside the gene matches. Per the germline V gene, CDR1 is LNHDA and CDR2 is SQIVND (reference sequence). Written as DNA, the CDR3 is TGTGCCACCGGGACTAGCGGGAGCAAAGGCAATGAGCAGTTCTTC. Translation gives CATGTSGSKGNEQFF.

This clone was counted only a few times. The chain recombines TRBV11-3 with TRBJ1-1; a possible D gene is TRBD1 (6 bases). The length of the CDR3 is 12 residues. V lost 8 bases, J lost 1 base, and 8 bases lay in between. Germline V CDR1 and CDR2: SGHNT, YENEEA. The CDR3 region is CASAGANTEAFF. The CDR3 nucleotides read TGTGCCAGCGCGGGGGCGAACACTGAAGCTTTCTTT.

V and J are TRBV19 and TRBJ2-5; no clear D gene. V was trimmed by 10 bases and J by 3 bases, leaving 6 bases between them. Germline CDR1 and CDR2: LNHDA and SQIVND (reference sequence). The CDR3 spans 10 residues. The CDR3 DNA sequence: TGTGCCACCAAAAAAGAGACCCAGTACTTC. The encoded protein is CATKKETQYF.